The clone carrying this TCR beta chain was picked up many times. Its antigen is currently unknown. There are 16 residues in the CDR3. CDR1 SQVTM and CDR2 ANQGSEA come from the germline V gene. The V gene end was trimmed by 1 base and the J gene end by 0 bases; junction bases not matched to a gene: 6. This sample was taken from a study of cytomegalovirus exposure and HLA in healthy donors. Notes on the study in general: According to the study, roughly 160 TCR beta chains were cytomegalovirus-associated. In the roughly 130 validation repertoires, a later analysis found that first-cohort TCR clusters tended to co-occur. Reports credit the classifier with highly specific, highly sensitive diagnosis of cytomegalovirus status. Confirmation was obtained in vitro that a few CMV-associated chains are specific for CMV antigens.

Clones were sequenced by immunoSEQ multiplex PCR, and TCRdb holds only the in-frame ones, with some missing. The table includes 110,000 to 150,000 clones, 80% to 90% detected once. This chain links TRBV29-1 with TRBJ2-1, with TRBD1 identical over 7 bases. This sequence was found in a man younger than 35 in good health and CMV-seronegative. Source material: PBMCs. CDR3 nucleotides: TGCAGCGTTGAAGGATATGACAGGGCCTCCTACAATGAGCAGTTCTTC. Its protein is CSVEGYDRASYNEQFF.